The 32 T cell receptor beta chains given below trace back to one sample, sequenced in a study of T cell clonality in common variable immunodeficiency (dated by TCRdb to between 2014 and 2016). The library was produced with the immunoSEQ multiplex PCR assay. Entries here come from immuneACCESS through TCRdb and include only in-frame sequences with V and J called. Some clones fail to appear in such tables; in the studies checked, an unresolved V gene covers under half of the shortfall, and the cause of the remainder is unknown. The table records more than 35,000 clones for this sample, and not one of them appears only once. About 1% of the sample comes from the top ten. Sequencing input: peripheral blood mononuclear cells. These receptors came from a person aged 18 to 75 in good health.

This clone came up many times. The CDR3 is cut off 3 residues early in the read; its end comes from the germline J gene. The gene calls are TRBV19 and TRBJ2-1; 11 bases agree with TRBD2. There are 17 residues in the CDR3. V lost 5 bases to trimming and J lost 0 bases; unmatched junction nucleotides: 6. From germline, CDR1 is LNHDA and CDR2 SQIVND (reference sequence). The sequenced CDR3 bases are TGTGCCAGTAGTTTCAGGACTAGCGGGTACTCCTACAATGAG. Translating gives CASSFRTSGYSYNE. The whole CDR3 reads CASSFRTSGYSYNEQFF.

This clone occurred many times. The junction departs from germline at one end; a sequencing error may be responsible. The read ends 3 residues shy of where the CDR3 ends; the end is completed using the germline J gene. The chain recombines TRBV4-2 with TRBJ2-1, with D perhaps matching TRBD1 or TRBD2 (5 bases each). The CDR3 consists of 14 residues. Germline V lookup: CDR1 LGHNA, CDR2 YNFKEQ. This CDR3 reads CASSQEGKGHEQFF. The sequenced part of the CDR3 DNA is TGCGCCAGCAGCCAAGAGGGGAAGGGGCATGAG.

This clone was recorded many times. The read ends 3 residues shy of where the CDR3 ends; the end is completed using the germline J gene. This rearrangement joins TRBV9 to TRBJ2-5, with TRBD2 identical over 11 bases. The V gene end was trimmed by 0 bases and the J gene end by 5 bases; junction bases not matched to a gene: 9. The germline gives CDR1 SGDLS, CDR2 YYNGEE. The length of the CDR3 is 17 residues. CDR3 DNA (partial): TGTGCCAGCAGCGTAGCTGATAGCGGGAGGGCCCGGGAGACC. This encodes CASSVADSGRARET. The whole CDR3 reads CASSVADSGRARETQYF. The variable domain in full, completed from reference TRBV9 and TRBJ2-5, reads DSGVTQTPKHLITATGQRVTLRCSPRSGDLSVYWYQQSLDQGLQFLIQYYNGEERAKGNILERFSAQQFPDLHSELNLSSLELGDSALYFCASSVADSGRARETQYFGPGTRLLVL.

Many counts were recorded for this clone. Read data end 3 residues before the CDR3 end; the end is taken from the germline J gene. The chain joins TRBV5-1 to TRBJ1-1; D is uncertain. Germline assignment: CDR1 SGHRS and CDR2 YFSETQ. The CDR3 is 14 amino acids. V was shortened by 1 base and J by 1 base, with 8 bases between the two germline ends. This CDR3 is CASSLHTTNTEAFF. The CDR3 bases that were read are TGCGCCAGCAGCTTGCACACTACGAACACTGAA.

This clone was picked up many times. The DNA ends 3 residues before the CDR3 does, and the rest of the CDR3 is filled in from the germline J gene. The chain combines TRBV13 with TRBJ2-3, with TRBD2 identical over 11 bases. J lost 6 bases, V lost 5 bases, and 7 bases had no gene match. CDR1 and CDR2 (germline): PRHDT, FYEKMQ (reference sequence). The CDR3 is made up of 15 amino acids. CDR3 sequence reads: CASSLSGGASDTQYF. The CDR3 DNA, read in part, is TGTGCCAGCAGCCTTAGCGGGGGGGCCTCTGATACG.

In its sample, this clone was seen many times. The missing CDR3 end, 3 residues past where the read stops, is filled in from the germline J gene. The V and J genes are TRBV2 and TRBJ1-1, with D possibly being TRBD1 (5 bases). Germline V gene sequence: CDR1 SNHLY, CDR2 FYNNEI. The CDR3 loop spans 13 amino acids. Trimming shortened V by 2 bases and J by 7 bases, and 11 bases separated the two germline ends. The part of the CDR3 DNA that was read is TGTGCCAGCAGTGAAAATCAGGGCGGTGAA. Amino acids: CASSENQGGE. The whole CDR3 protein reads CASSENQGGEAFF.

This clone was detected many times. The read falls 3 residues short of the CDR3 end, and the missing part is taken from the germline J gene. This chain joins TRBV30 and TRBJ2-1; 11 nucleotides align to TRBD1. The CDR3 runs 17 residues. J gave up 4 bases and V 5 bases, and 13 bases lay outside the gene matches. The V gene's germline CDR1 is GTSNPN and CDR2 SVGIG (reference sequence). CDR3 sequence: CAWRPRDRGSWYNEQFF. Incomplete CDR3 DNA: TGTGCCTGGCGACCAAGGGACAGGGGGTCATGGTACAATGAG.

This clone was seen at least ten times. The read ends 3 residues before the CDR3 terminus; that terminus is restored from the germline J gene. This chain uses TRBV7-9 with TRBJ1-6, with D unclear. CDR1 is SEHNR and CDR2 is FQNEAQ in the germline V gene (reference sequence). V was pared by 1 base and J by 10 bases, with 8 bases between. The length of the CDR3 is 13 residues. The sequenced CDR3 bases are TGTGCCAGCAGCTTAGAAGGCGGCTCACCC. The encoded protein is CASSLEGGSP. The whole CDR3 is CASSLEGGSPLHF.

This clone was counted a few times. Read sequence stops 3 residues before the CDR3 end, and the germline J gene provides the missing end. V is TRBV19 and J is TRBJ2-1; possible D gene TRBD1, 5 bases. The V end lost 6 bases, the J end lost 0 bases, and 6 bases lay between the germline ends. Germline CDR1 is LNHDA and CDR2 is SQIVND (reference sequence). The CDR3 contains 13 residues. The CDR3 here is CASRDNSYNEQFF. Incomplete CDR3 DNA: TGTGCCAGTAGGGACAACTCCTACAATGAG.

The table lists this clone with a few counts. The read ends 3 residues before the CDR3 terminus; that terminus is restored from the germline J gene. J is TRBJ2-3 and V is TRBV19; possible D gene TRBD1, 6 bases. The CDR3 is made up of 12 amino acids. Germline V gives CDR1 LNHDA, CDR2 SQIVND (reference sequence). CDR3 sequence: CASSIPDSSQYF. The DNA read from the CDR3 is TGTGCCAGTAGTATTCCGGACAGCTCG.

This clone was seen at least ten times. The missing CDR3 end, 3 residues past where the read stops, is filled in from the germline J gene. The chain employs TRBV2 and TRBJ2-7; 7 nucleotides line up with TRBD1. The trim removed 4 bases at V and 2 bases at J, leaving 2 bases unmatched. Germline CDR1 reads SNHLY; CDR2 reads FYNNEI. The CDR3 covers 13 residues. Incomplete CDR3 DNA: TGTGCCAGCAGTGGGGACAGCGCCTACGAG. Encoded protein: CASSGDSAYE. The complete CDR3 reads CASSGDSAYEQYF.

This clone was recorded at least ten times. Partial CDR3 DNA: TGTGCCAGCGGAACAGGGAGGACGGGATACGAG. Its protein product is CASGTGRTGYE. The CDR3 as a whole reads CASGTGRTGYEQYF. The chain carries TRBV2 and TRBJ2-7, with D perhaps given as TRBD1 or TRBD2 (6 bases each). The read finishes 3 residues shy of the CDR3 end, and the germline J gene is used to complete it. This CDR3 region has 14 residues. CDR1 SNHLY and CDR2 FYNNEI come from the germline V gene. The V end lost 8 bases, the J end lost 4 bases, and 18 bases lay between the germline ends.

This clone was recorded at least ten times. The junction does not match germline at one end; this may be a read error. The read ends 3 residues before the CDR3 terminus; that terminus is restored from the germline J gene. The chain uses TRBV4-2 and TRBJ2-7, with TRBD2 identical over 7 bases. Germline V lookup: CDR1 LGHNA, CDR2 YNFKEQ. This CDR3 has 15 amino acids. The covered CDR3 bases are TGCGCCAGCAGCCAAGGACGCGGGAGCGTTTACGAG. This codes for CASSQGRGSVYE. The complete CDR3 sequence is CASSQGRGSVYEQYF.

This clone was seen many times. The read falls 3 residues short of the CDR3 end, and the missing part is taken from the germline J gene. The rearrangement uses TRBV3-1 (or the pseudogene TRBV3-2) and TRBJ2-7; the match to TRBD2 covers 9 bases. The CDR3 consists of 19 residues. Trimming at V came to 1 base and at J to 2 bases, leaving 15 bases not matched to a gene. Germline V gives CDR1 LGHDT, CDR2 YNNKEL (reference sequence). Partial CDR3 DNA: TGTGCCAGCAGCCAAGCGCCGGGGGGACAGCGGGGGGCCGCCTACGAG. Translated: CASSQAPGGQRGAAYE. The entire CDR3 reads CASSQAPGGQRGAAYEQYF.

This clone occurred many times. Here the CDR3 reads CSALRRGRFTGELFF. The part of the CDR3 DNA that was read is TGCAGTGCCCTACGGAGAGGGCGCTTCACCGGGGAG. The chain couples TRBV20-1 to TRBJ2-2, with a possible D match to TRBD2 (5 bases). Sequencing ends 3 residues short of the CDR3 end; the germline J gene provides the rest. Germline loops: CDR1 DFQATT, CDR2 SNEGSKA (reference sequence). CDR3 size: 15 residues. V gave up 6 bases and J gave up 4 bases, with 18 bases separating them.

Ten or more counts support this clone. This CDR3 reads CASSSQGNTEAFF. CDR3 DNA (partial): TGTGCCAGCAGTTCTCAGGGTAACACTGAA. This chain links TRBV27 with TRBJ1-1, with a tentative D call TRBD1 (5 bases). The DNA ends 3 residues before the CDR3 does, and the rest of the CDR3 is filled in from the germline J gene. V dropped 4 bases and J dropped 2 bases, with 8 bases sitting between them. There are 13 residues in the CDR3. Germline assignment: CDR1 MNHEY and CDR2 SMNVEV (reference sequence).

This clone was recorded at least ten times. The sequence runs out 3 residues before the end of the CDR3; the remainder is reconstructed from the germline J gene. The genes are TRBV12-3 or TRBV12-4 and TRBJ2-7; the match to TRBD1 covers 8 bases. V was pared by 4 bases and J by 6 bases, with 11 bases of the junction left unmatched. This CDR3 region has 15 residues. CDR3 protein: CASSSAGGFQGEQYF. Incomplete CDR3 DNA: TGTGCCAGCAGTTCGGCAGGGGGCTTTCAAGGCGAG.

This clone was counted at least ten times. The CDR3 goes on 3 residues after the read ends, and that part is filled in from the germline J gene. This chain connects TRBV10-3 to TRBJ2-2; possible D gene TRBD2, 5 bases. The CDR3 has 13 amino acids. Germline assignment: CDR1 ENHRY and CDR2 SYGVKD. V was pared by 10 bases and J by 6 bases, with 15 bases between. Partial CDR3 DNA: TGTGCCACCAGATCCCGGGGTGCCGGGGAG. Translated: CATRSRGAGE. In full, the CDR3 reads CATRSRGAGELFF.

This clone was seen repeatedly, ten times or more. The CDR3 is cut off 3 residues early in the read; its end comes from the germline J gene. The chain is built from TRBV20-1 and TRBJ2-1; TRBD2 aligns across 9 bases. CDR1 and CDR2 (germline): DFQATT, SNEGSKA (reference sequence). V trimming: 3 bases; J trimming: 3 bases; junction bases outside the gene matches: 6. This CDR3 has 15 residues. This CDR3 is CSARAGLAIYNEQFF. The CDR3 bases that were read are TGCAGTGCTAGGGCTGGACTAGCGATCTACAATGAG.

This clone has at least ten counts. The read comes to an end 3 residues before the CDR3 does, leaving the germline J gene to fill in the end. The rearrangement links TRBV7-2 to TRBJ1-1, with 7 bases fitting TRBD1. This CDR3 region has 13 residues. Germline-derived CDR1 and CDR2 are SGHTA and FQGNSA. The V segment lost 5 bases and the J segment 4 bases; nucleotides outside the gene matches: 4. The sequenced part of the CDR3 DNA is TGTGCCAGCAGCAGACAGGGTGTCACTGAA. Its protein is CASSRQGVTE. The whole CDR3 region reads CASSRQGVTEAFF.

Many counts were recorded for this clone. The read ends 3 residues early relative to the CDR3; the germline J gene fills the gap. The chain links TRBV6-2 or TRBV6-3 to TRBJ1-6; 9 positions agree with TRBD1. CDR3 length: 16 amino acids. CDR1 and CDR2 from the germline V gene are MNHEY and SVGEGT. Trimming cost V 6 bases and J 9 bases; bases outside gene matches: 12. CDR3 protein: CASSSQQGARGSPLHF. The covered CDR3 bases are TGTGCCAGCAGCTCCCAACAGGGGGCCCGGGGTTCACCC.

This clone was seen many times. The covered CDR3 bases are TGTGCCAGCAGCGCGGGGGACAGTTACACTGAA. Protein sequence: CASSAGDSYTE. The entire CDR3 protein is CASSAGDSYTEAFF. The chain joins TRBV9 to TRBJ1-1; 7 nucleotides line up with TRBD1. The observed sequence ends 3 residues before the CDR3 terminus, with the missing tail filled in from the germline J gene. Trimming took 3 bases from V and 3 from J; bases not matched to a gene: 5. CDR1 is SGDLS and CDR2 is YYNGEE in the germline V gene. The CDR3 has 14 amino acids. The whole variable domain, filled in from reference TRBV9 and TRBJ1-1, reads DSGVTQTPKHLITATGQRVTLRCSPRSGDLSVYWYQQSLDQGLQFLIQYYNGEERAKGNILERFSAQQFPDLHSELNLSSLELGDSALYFCASSAGDSYTEAFFGQGTRLTVV.

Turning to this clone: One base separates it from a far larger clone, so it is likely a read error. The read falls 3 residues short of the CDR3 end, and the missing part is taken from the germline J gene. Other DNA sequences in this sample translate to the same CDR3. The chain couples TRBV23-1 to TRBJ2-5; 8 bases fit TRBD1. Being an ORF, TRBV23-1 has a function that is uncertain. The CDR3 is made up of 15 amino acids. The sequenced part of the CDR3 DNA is TGCGCCAGTAGTCCCCGACAGGGGTCCGGAGAGACC. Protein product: CASSPRQGSGET. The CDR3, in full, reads CASSPRQGSGETQYF.

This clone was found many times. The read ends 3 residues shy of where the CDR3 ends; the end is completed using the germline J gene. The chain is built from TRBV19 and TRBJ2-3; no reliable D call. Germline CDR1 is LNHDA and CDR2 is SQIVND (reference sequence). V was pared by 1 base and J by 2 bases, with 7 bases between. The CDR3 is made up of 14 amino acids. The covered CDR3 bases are TGTGCCAGTAGTATAGCAGGAGTCACAGATACG. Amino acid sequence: CASSIAGVTDT. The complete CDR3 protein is CASSIAGVTDTQYF.

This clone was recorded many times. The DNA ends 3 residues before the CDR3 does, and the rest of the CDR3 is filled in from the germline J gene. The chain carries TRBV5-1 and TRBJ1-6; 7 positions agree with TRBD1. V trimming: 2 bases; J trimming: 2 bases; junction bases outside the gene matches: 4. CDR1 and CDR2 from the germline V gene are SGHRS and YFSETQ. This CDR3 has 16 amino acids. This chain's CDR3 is CASSFIGTAYNSPLHF. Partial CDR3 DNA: TGCGCCAGCAGCTTTATTGGGACAGCCTATAATTCACCC.

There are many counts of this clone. The chain's CDR3 is CASSIVQGRRGELFF. Incomplete CDR3 DNA: TGTGCCAGTAGTATAGTACAGGGGCGCCGCGGGGAG. This chain connects TRBV19 to TRBJ2-2, with TRBD1 matching 7 bases. With the read ending 3 residues before the CDR3 end, the germline J gene is used to fill in that end. J was trimmed by 7 bases and V by 1 base; bases with no gene match: 6. The CDR3 is 15 amino acids. Germline loops: CDR1 LNHDA, CDR2 SQIVND (reference sequence).

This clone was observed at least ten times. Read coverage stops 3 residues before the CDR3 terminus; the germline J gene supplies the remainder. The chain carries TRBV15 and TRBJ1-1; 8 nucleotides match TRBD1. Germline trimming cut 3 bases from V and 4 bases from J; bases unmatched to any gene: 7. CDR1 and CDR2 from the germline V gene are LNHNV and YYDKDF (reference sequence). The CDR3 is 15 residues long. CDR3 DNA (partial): TGTGCCACCAGCAGGGACAGGGCTCCCCTCACTGAA. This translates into CATSRDRAPLTE. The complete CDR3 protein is CATSRDRAPLTEAFF.

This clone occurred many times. Here the CDR3 reads CSVTGGSDTGELFF. Incomplete CDR3 DNA: TGCAGCGTCACAGGGGGATCGGACACCGGGGAG. V usage is TRBV29-1 and J usage is TRBJ2-2, with 8 bases that match TRBD1. The DNA ends 3 residues before the CDR3 does, and the rest of the CDR3 is filled in from the germline J gene. The junction had 6 bases not matched to a gene; V was cut back by 6 bases and J by 3 bases. CDR3 size: 14 residues. CDR1 SQVTM and CDR2 ANQGSEA come from the germline V gene.

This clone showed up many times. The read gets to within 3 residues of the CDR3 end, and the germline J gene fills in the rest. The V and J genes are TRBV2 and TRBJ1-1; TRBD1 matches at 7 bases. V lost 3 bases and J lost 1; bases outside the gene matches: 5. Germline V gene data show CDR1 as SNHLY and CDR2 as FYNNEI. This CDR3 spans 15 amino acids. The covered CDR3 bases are TGTGCCAGCAGTGACAGGGGGGCCGCGAACACTGAA. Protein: CASSDRGAANTE. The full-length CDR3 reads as CASSDRGAANTEAFF.

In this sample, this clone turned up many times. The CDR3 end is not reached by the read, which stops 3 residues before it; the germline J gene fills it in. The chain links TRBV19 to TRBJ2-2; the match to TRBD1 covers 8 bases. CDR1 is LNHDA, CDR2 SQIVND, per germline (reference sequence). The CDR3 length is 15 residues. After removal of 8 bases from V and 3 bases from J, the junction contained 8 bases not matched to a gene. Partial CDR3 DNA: TGTGCCAGTGGGCAGGGGGCCCGAGACACCGGGGAG. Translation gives CASGQGARDTGE. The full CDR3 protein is CASGQGARDTGELFF.

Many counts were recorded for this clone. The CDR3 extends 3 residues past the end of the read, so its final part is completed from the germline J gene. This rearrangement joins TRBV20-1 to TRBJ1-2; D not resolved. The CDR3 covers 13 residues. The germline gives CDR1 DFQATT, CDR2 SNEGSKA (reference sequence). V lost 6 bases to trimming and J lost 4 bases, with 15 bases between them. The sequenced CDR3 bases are TGCAGTGCCACCGTGCCGCGAGTCTATGGC. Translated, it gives CSATVPRVYG. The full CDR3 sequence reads CSATVPRVYGYTF.

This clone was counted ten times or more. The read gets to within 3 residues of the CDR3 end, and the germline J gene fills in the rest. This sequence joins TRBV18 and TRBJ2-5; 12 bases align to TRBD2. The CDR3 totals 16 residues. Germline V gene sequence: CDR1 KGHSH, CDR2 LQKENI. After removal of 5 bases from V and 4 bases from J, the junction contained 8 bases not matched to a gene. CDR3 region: CASSSGTSGPRETQYF. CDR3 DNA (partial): TGTGCCAGCTCATCAGGGACTAGCGGGCCTCGAGAGACC. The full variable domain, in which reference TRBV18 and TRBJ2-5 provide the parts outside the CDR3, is NAGVMQNPRHLVRRRGQEARLRCSPMKGHSHVYWYRQLPEEGLKFMVYLQKENIIDESGMPKERFSAEFPKEGPSILRIQQVVRGDSAAYFCASSSGTSGPRETQYFGPGTRLLVL.